One sample yielded the 21 T cell receptor beta chains listed below, sequenced in a study of blood T cell repertoires in COVID-19. Generated by immunoSEQ multiplex PCR, the TCRdb table keeps only in-frame clones and is missing some. The table has nearly 110,000 clones, under 85% seen once; the top ten hold around 14%. Material: peripheral blood. Every receptor here comes from a woman between 55 and 75 years old with acute or convalescent COVID-19.

The chain carries TRBV24-1 and TRBJ2-5; tentatively, D is TRBD2 (6 bases). The germline CDR1 and CDR2 sequences are KGHDR and SFDVKD. Trimming cost V 9 bases and J 7 bases, with 20 bases left between them. The length of the CDR3 is 14 residues. The CDR3: CATRAGGQRATQYF. The CDR3 region has the DNA TGTGCCACCCGCGCCGGCGGCCAGCGGGCGACCCAGTACTTC.

There are a few counts of this clone. The rearrangement joins TRBV5-5 to TRBJ1-5; D not certain. Trimming cost V 6 bases and J 5 bases, with 15 bases left between them. Germline V lookup: CDR1 SGHKS, CDR2 YYEKEE (reference sequence). This CDR3 region has 14 residues. The CDR3 spells CASNFLLAHQPQHF. As DNA, the CDR3 is TGTGCCAGCAACTTCCTCTTAGCTCATCAGCCCCAGCATTTT.

The genes are TRBV6-5 and TRBJ2-2; 9 nucleotides line up with TRBD2. CDR3 size: 14 residues. Germline V gene data show CDR1 as MNHEY and CDR2 as SVGAGI. V lost 6 bases, J lost 5 bases, and 4 bases stayed unmatched. DNA for the CDR3: TGTGCCAGCAGCATTAGCGGGGGAACCGGGGAGCTGTTTTTT. Translated: CASSISGGTGELFF.

This clone was picked up one time. The V call is TRBV27, the J call TRBJ2-3; 10 nucleotides line up with TRBD2. With 4 bases clipped from V and 3 bases from J, the junction kept 7 bases outside the gene matches. From germline, CDR1 is MNHEY and CDR2 SMNVEV (reference sequence). CDR3 length: 16 residues. The CDR3 DNA is TGTGCCAGCAGTTCTATAGCGGGAGGTTCGACAGATACGCAGTATTTT. It is translated as CASSSIAGGSTDTQYF.

This rearrangement joins TRBV30 to TRBJ2-1, with 7 bases that match TRBD2. Per the germline V gene, CDR1 is GTSNPN and CDR2 is SVGIG (reference sequence). V dropped 4 bases and J dropped 3; count of bases not matched to a gene: 9. CDR3 size: 15 residues. This chain's CDR3 is CAWIRFREDYNEQFF. CDR3 coding DNA: TGTGCCTGGATAAGGTTTCGGGAGGACTACAATGAGCAGTTCTTC. Variable domain in full (rest from reference TRBV30 and TRBJ2-1): SQTIHQWPATLVQPVGSPLSLECTVEGTSNPNLYWYRQAAGRGLQLLFYSVGIGQISSEVPQNLSASRPQDRQFILSSKKLLLSDSGFYLCAWIRFREDYNEQFFGPGTRLTVL.

The chain combines TRBV4-2 with TRBJ1-1; D not resolved. This CDR3 has 18 residues. Per germline, CDR1 LGHNA and CDR2 YNFKEQ. V was shortened by 0 bases and J by 0 bases, with 17 bases between the two germline ends. CDR3: CASSQDPPGLVMNTEAFF. For the CDR3, the DNA is TGTGCCAGCAGCCAAGATCCCCCAGGCCTCGTCATGAACACTGAAGCTTTCTTT.

This clone was seen only once. This chain links TRBV11-1 with TRBJ1-5, with no clear D. The V and J ends lost 1 base and 4 bases respectively, with 8 bases between them. This CDR3 region has 14 residues. Germline CDR1 SGHAT, CDR2 FQDESV (reference sequence). CDR3 sequence: CASSLGPGNQPQHF. In nucleotides, the CDR3 is TGTGCCAGCAGCTTAGGGCCGGGAAATCAGCCCCAGCATTTT.

The chain uses TRBV25-1 and TRBJ2-7, with D possibly TRBD1 on 6 matching bases. The V end was cut by 4 bases, the J end by 10 bases, with 17 bases between. CDR1 is MGHDK and CDR2 is SYGVNS in the germline V gene. The CDR3 covers 13 residues. This CDR3 reads CASSAGYGRGQYF. The CDR3 nucleotides read TGTGCCAGCAGTGCCGGGTATGGCAGGGGACAGTACTTC.

V gene TRBV5-6 combines with J gene TRBJ2-3; D might be TRBD1 (6 bases). The V end lost 2 bases, the J end lost 6 bases, and 16 bases lay between the germline ends. This CDR3 region has 15 residues. Looked up from germline, CDR1 is SGHDT and CDR2 is YYEEEE. CDR3 nucleotides: TGTGCCAGCAGCTTAGTAACAGGGCTATCTGATACGCAGTATTTT. Encoded protein: CASSLVTGLSDTQYF.

This chain connects TRBV19 to TRBJ2-7; 10 bases match TRBD2. The CDR3 totals 15 residues. J gave up 0 bases and V 5 bases, and 4 bases lay outside the gene matches. Germline values: CDR1 LNHDA, CDR2 SQIVND (reference sequence). CDR3 in DNA: TGTGCCAGTAGTCTCACTAGCGGGACCTCCTACGAGCAGTACTTC. It encodes CASSLTSGTSYEQYF. The entire variable domain, with the rest obtained from reference TRBV19 and TRBJ2-7, is as follows: DGGITQSPKYLFRKEGQNVTLSCEQNLNHDAMYWYRQDPGQGLRLIYYSQIVNDFQKGDIAEGYSVSREKKESFPLTVTSAQKNPTAFYLCASSLTSGTSYEQYFGPGTRLTVT.

This clone was picked up a small number of times. This chain joins TRBV3-1 (or the pseudogene TRBV3-2) and TRBJ1-2; possible D gene TRBD1, 5 bases. V lost 4 bases, J lost 8 bases, and 17 bases lay in between. CDR3 size: 14 residues. The germline V gene encodes CDR1 LGHDT and CDR2 YNNKEL (reference sequence). Written as DNA, the CDR3 is TGTGCCAGCAGCCCCCGGGACCTCGCGGGAGGCTACACCTTC. Protein: CASSPRDLAGGYTF.

The chain is built from TRBV5-1 and TRBJ1-3; TRBD1 agrees at 7 bases. Germline V lookup: CDR1 SGHRS, CDR2 YFSETQ. V lost 2 bases to trimming and J lost 3 bases; unmatched junction nucleotides: 2. CDR3 size: 14 residues. The CDR3 loop reads CASSLDRVGNTIYF. The DNA for the CDR3 is TGCGCCAGCAGCTTAGACAGGGTTGGAAACACCATATATTTT. The full variable domain, rest sourced from reference TRBV5-1 and TRBJ1-3, is KAGVTQTPRYLIKTRGQQVTLSCSPISGHRSVSWYQQTPGQGLQFLFEYFSETQRNKGNFPGRFSGRQFSNSRSEMNVSTLELGDSALYLCASSLDRVGNTIYFGEGSWLTVV.

The CDR3 reads CATSRAGDTTDTQYF. The DNA of the CDR3 is TGTGCCACCAGTCGAGCGGGAGACACCACAGATACGCAGTATTTT. The chain couples TRBV24-1 to TRBJ2-3, with 8 bases identical to TRBD2. V lost 6 bases to trimming and J lost 2 bases; unmatched junction nucleotides: 6. This CDR3 is built from 15 residues. Germline CDR1 KGHDR, CDR2 SFDVKD.

In DNA, the CDR3 is TGTGCCAGCAGTTCTAGCGGGGACACAGATACGCAGTATTTT. It encodes CASSSSGDTDTQYF. This chain uses TRBV9 with TRBJ2-3; 9 nucleotides agree with TRBD2. Germline V gene sequence: CDR1 SGDLS, CDR2 YYNGEE. Germline trimming cut 5 bases from V and 2 bases from J; bases unmatched to any gene: 3. CDR3 length equals 14 residues.

This clone occurred once. V usage is TRBV6-1 and J usage is TRBJ2-7; a possible D gene is TRBD1 (6 bases). The ends were cut back, 2 bases at V and 3 bases at J, with 20 bases in the middle. CDR3 length equals 17 residues. CDR1 MNHNS and CDR2 SASEGT come from the germline V gene. CDR3 nucleotide sequence: TGTGCCAGCAGTGAACGGACCTCAGGGGCGAGTTTCTACGAGCAGTACTTC. It specifies CASSERTSGASFYEQYF.

This rearrangement joins TRBV11-2 to TRBJ2-1; 12 bases agree with TRBD2. V gave up 5 bases and J gave up 0 bases; unmatched junction bases: 2. The CDR3 is made up of 16 amino acids. CDR1 and CDR2 from the germline V gene are SGHAT and FQNNGV. CDR3 in amino acids: CASSRTSGASYNEQFF. CDR3 DNA sequence: TGTGCCAGCAGCCGGACTAGCGGGGCCTCCTACAATGAGCAGTTCTTC.

The chain couples TRBV9 to TRBJ2-3; 8 bases fit TRBD2. Germline V lookup: CDR1 SGDLS, CDR2 YYNGEE. The J segment lost 4 bases and the V segment lost 0 bases, leaving 7 bases of the junction unmatched. This CDR3 contains 16 residues. This CDR3 reads CASSVAGTSGADTQYF. The CDR3 DNA sequence: TGTGCCAGCAGCGTAGCTGGAACTAGCGGTGCAGATACGCAGTATTTT.

The V and J genes are TRBV7-9 and TRBJ1-4; D is unresolved. Germline lookup yields CDR1 SEHNR and CDR2 FQNEAQ (reference sequence). The length of the CDR3 is 14 residues. Trimming stripped 1 base from V and 5 bases from J, with 8 bases between. CDR3 sequence: CASSLDLANEKLFF. CDR3 coding DNA: TGTGCCAGCAGCTTAGATCTAGCAAATGAAAAACTGTTTTTT.

The chain joins TRBV20-1 to TRBJ2-1, with TRBD2 identical over 7 bases. Germline loops: CDR1 DFQATT, CDR2 SNEGSKA (reference sequence). With 3 bases clipped from V and 3 bases from J, the junction kept 5 bases outside the gene matches. The CDR3 has 14 amino acids. The CDR3 sequence is CSASMPSGYNEQFF. CDR3 DNA sequence: TGCAGTGCTAGTATGCCTAGCGGCTACAATGAGCAGTTCTTC.

The rearrangement links TRBV5-1 to TRBJ2-1; 13 nucleotides align to TRBD2. The CDR3 runs to 16 residues. Per the germline V gene, CDR1 is SGHRS and CDR2 is YFSETQ. With 4 bases clipped from V and 12 bases from J, the junction kept 13 bases outside the gene matches. For the CDR3, the DNA is TGCGCCAGCAGCGGGAGCGGACTAGCGGGGGATAAAATGCAGTTCTTC. This translates into CASSGSGLAGDKMQFF.

This clone was counted a single time. The V and J genes are TRBV9 and TRBJ2-3; 16 bases align to TRBD2. The CDR3 totals 21 residues. Looked up from germline, CDR1 is SGDLS and CDR2 is YYNGEE. With V trimmed by 2 bases and J by 0 bases, 12 bases remained unmatched. CDR3: CASSVPGLAGGRTSSTDTQYF. CDR3 bases: TGTGCCAGCAGCGTCCCGGGACTAGCGGGGGGGCGGACCTCTAGCACAGATACGCAGTATTTT.